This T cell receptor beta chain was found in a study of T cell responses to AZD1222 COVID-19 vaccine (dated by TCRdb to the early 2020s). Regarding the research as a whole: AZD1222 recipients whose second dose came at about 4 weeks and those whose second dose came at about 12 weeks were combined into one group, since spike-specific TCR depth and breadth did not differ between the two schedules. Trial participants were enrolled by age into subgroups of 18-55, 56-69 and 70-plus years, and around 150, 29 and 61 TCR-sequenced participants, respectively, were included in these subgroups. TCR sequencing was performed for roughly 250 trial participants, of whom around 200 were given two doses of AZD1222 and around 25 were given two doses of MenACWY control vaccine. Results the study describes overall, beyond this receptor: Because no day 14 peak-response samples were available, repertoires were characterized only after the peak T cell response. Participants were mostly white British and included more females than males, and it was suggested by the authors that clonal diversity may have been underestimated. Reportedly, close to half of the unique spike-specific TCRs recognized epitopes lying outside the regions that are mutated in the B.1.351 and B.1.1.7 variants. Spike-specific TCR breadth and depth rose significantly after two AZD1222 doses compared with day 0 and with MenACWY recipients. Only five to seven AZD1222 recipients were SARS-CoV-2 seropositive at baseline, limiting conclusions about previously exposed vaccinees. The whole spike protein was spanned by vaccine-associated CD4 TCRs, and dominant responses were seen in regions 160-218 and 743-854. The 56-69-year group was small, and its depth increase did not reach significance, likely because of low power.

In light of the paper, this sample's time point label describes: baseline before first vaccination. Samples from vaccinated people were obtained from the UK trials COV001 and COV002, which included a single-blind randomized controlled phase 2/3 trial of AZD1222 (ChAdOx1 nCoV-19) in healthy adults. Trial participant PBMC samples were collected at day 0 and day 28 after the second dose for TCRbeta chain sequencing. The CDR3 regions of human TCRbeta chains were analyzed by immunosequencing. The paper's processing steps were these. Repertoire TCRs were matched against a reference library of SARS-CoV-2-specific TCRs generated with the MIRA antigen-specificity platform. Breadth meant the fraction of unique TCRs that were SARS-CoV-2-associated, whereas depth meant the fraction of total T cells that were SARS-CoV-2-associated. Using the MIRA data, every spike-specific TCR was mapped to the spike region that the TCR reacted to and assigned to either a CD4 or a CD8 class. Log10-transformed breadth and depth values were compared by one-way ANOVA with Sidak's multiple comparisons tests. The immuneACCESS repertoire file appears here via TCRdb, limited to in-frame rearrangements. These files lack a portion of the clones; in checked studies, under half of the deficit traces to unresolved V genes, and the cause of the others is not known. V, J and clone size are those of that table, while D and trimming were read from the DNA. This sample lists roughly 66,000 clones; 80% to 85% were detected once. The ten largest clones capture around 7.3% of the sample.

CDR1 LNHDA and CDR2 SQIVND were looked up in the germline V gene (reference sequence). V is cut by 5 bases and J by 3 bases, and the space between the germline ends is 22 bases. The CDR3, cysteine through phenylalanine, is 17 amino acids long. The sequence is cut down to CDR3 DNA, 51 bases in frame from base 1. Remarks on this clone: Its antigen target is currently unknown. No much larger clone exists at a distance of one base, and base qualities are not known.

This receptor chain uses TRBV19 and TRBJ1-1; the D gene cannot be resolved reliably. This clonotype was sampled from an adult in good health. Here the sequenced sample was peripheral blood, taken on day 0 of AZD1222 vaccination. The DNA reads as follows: TGTGCCAGTAGTGAGGAAATAGGGTCTGAGGTTTACACTGAAGCTTTCTTT. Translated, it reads CASSEEIGSEVYTEAFF.